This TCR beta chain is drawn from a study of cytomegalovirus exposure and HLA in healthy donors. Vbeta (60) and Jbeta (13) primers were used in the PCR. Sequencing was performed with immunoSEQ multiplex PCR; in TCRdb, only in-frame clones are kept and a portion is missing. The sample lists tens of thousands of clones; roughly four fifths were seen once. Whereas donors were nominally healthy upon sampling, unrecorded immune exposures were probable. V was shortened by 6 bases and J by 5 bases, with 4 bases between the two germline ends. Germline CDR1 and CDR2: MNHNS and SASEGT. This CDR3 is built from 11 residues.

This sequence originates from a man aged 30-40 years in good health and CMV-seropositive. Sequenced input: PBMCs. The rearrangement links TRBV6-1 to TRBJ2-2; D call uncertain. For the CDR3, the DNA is TGTGCCAGCAGCGGTACCGGGGAGCTGTTTTTT. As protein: CASSGTGELFF.